This is a list of T cell receptor beta chains from one sample in a study of shared clonotypes between healthy human individuals. Clones were sequenced by immunoSEQ multiplex PCR, and TCRdb holds only the in-frame ones, with some missing. Of a few hundred thousand clones detected, about 96% appear once; the ten largest clones hold roughly 0.055%. Material: naive CD4+ T cells sorted from blood. The receptors were gathered from a woman aged 30 to 39 in good health. Each CDR3 is given with its conserved first and last residue. The D gene is left open where the match is weak. Clone size is not always given. Where it is, it says once, few, many or a class for expanded clones.

d_call clone_size j_call v_call cdr3_nt cdr3_aa
TRBD2 NA TRBJ2-7 TRBV4-2 TGTGCCAGCAGCCAATCTAGCGGGAGTTCCTACGAGCAGTACTTC CASSQSSGSSYEQYF
NA NA TRBJ1-5 TRBV19 TGTGCCACCCAAGGACAGCTCAATCAGCCCCAGCATTTT CATQGQLNQPQHF
NA NA TRBJ2-5 TRBV21-1 TGTGCCAGCAGCAAACACGGTGGGAGGGAAGAAGAGACCCAGTACTTC CASSKHGGREEETQYF
NA NA TRBJ2-6 TRBV4-1 TGCGCCAGCAGCCAAGGGGAAAGGTGGCCTGGGGCCAACGTCCTGACTTTC CASSQGERWPGANVLTF
NA NA TRBJ1-1 TRBV18 TGTGCCAGCTCACCTTCAGGGCCGCGGGGGAACACTGAAGCTTTCTTT CASSPSGPRGNTEAFF
NA NA TRBJ2-7 TRBV7-9 TGTGCCAGCAGTTTCGGTCACGAGCAGTACTTC CASSFGHEQYF
TRBD1 NA TRBJ2-1 TRBV11-1 TGTGCCAGCAGCCGTCGACAGGGGTTTGCGGATGAGCAGTTCTTC CASSRRQGFADEQFF
NA NA TRBJ2-7 TRBV5-4 TGTGCCAGCAAAGACAGGGGAGGGTTGGTCGACGAGCAGTACTTC CASKDRGGLVDEQYF
TRBD2 NA TRBJ2-3 TRBV7-9 TGTGCCAGCAGCTCGGAGACTAGCGGGAGTGTTACAGATACGCAGTATTTT CASSSETSGSVTDTQYF
NA NA TRBJ2-7 TRBV14 TGTGCCAGCAGCCAACCGGGGCAACCATCCTACGAGCAGTACTTC CASSQPGQPSYEQYF
TRBD1 NA TRBJ1-5 TRBV2 TGTGCCAGCAGTGAAACGACAGGGGATCAGCCCCAGCATTTT CASSETTGDQPQHF
TRBD2 NA TRBJ2-1 TRBV7-2 TGTGCCAGCAGTGGGACTAGTCAGCGCTCCTACAATGAGCAGTTCTTC CASSGTSQRSYNEQFF
TRBD1 NA TRBJ2-2 TRBV5-1 TGCGCCAGCAGCCCTGTGGGGACAGGGGCCGGGGAGCTGTTTTTT CASSPVGTGAGELFF
NA once TRBJ2-1 TRBV19 TGTGCCAGTAGTATCCGGGACTCTCCGTACAATGAGCAGTTCTTC CASSIRDSPYNEQFF
NA NA TRBJ2-1 TRBV6-1 TGTGCCAGCCGTCGCCTAGCGCCATACAATGAGCAGTTCTTC CASRRLAPYNEQFF
NA NA TRBJ2-3 TRBV7-2 TGTGCCAGCAGCTTAGGGACCTACGAGACGCAGTATTTT CASSLGTYETQYF
TRBD1 once TRBJ2-2 TRBV6-9 TGTGCCAGCAAAGTACCCCACAATCGCAGGGGGCGTTGTACCGGGGAGCTGTTTTTT CASKVPHNRRGRCTGELFF
TRBD1 NA TRBJ1-5 TRBV7-9 TGTGCCAGCAGCTCACAGGGGGCGGTTCAGCCCCAGCATTTT CASSSQGAVQPQHF
TRBD2 NA TRBJ2-7 TRBV7-3 TGTGCCAGCAGCTTCGATGGCTCGGGGGGACGATACGAGCAGTACTTC CASSFDGSGGRYEQYF
NA NA TRBJ1-1 TRBV14 TGTGCCAGCAGCCAAGAGTTGAACACTGAAGCTTTCTTT CASSQELNTEAFF
TRBD2 once TRBJ2-3 TRBV9 TGTGCCAGCAGCCTTCGCGGGAGTACAGATACGCAGTATTTT CASSLRGSTDTQYF
NA NA TRBJ2-3 TRBV19 TGTGCCAGTAGGTTGATGACTGACACAGATACGCAGTATTTT CASRLMTDTDTQYF
NA NA TRBJ2-7 TRBV4-1 TGCGCCAGCAGCGAAAACAGGGCCCTCTCCTACGAGCAGTACTTC CASSENRALSYEQYF
NA once TRBJ1-5 TRBV10-3 TGTGCCATCAGTGTGGGGGGGAATCAGCCCCAGCATTTT CAISVGGNQPQHF
NA NA TRBJ1-2 TRBV5-4 TGTGCCAGCAGCTTGGCAGGGGACTACTATGGCTACACCTTC CASSLAGDYYGYTF
TRBD1 NA TRBJ1-1 TRBV6-4 TGTGCCAGCAGTCAACAGGGGGCAGGCACTGAAGCTTTCTTT CASSQQGAGTEAFF
TRBD1 NA TRBJ1-1 TRBV28 TGTGCCAGCAGTCCAGGGGGACGAGGCACTGAAGCTTTCTTT CASSPGGRGTEAFF
NA NA TRBJ2-7 TRBV5-1 TGCGCCAGCCGGCCGGGCCCTACGACTTACGAGCAGTACTTC CASRPGPTTYEQYF
NA NA TRBJ1-4 TRBV18 TGTGCCAGCTCACCCGGTGAAAAACTGTTTTTT CASSPGEKLFF
NA NA TRBJ1-2 TRBV5-1 TGCGCCAGCAGCTCTACCGGACACGATGGCTACACCTTC CASSSTGHDGYTF
NA NA TRBJ2-4 TRBV6-6 TGTGCCAGCCTAGCCAAAAACATTCAGTACTTC CASLAKNIQYF
NA NA TRBJ1-3 TRBV5-8 TGTGCCAGCAGCTTGGCCAGAGTAATCTCTGGAAACACCATATATTTT CASSLARVISGNTIYF
NA NA TRBJ2-7 TRBV6-1 TGTGCCAGCAGTACACTGGGGAGCTCCTACGAGCAGTACTTC CASSTLGSSYEQYF
TRBD2 NA TRBJ2-5 TRBV5-4 TGTGCCAGCAGCGGGACGCTCGTGAATGTAGCGGGCGGGACCCAGTACTTC CASSGTLVNVAGGTQYF
TRBD2 NA TRBJ2-7 TRBV29-1 TGCAGCGTGGGACTAGCGGGAGGTGACGAGCAGTACTTC CSVGLAGGDEQYF